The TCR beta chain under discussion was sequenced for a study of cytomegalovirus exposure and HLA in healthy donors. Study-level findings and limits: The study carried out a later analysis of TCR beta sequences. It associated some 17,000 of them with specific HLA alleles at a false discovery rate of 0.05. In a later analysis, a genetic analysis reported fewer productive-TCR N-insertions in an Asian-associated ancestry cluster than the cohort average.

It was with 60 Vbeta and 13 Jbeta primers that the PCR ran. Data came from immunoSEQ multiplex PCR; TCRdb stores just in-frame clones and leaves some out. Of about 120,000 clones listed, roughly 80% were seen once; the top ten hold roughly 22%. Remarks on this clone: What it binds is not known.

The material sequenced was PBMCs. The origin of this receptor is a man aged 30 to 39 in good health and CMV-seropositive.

CDR3 protein: CASSSREVRTAGNTIYF. CDR3 DNA: TGTGCCAGCAGCTCCCGCGAGGTTCGGACAGCTGGAAACACCATATATTTT. V and J are TRBV5-5 and TRBJ1-3, with D possibly TRBD1 on 6 matching bases. The CDR3 loop spans 17 amino acids. V was cut by 3 bases and J by 2 bases, with 18 bases left in between. Germline values: CDR1 SGHKS, CDR2 YYEKEE (reference sequence).